The 20 T cell receptor beta chains below were found in one sample sequenced in a study of circulating CD8 cells and anti-PD-1 response in melanoma. Each library started from approximately 14 ng of total RNA using the QIAseq Immune Repertoire TCR panel. Each CDR3 protein gets one entry after TCRdb re-called the reads with MiXCR. Among approximately 250 distinct CDR3 sequences listed, about a tenth were seen once. Four subsets defined by PD-1 and/or TIGIT were sorted from live CD3+CD8+TCRalphabeta+ cells. This sample comprised CD8+ T cells from PBMCs, obtained at baseline or after one month of anti-PD-1 therapy (not recorded which). The origin of the receptors is a human donor with melanoma.

In its sample, this clonotype is large. In nucleotides, the CDR3 is TGTGCCAGCAGCTTGTGGGGGGGTAGCACAGATACGCAGTATTTT. It encodes CASSLWGGSTDTQYF. The V gene is TRBV5-4, the J gene TRBJ2-3; 7 nucleotides align to TRBD2. Germline V gives CDR1 SGHNT, CDR2 YYREEE (reference sequence). Losses at the gene ends were 1 base for V and 0 bases for J; bases not matched to a gene: 2. CDR3 length equals 15 residues.

By sample share, this clonotype is large. V gene TRBV29-1 combines with J gene TRBJ2-2; D perhaps matches TRBD1 (5 bases). Germline CDR1 SQVTM, CDR2 ANQGSEA. V gave up 3 bases and J gave up 7 bases, with 12 bases separating them. The CDR3 loop spans 13 amino acids. CDR3: CSVEFLRVGELFF. In nucleotides, the CDR3 is TGCAGCGTTGAGTTCCTCAGGGTCGGGGAGCTGTTTTTT.

This clonotype is large. The chain has TRBV29-1 and TRBJ2-5; possibly TRBD1 for D (5 bases). The length of the CDR3 is 12 residues. Trimming left V 5 bases short and J 1 base short, with 8 bases between. Germline-derived CDR1 and CDR2 are SQVTM and ANQGSEA. The CDR3 DNA follows: TGCAGCGTTCGCAGGGCCCAAGAGACCCAGTACTTC. Translated: CSVRRAQETQYF.

Judged by abundance, this clonotype is large. The rearrangement joins TRBV25-1 to TRBJ2-2; D is unresolved. This CDR3 has 15 amino acids. V was cut by 1 base and J by 1 base, with 7 bases left in between. CDR1 MGHDK and CDR2 SYGVNS come from the germline V gene. DNA for the CDR3: TGTGCCAGCAGTGAATTCTGGGAGAACACCGGGGAGCTGTTTTTT. Its translation: CASSEFWENTGELFF.

This clonotype is labeled as large (0.1 to 1%). The J gene is TRBJ2-1, the V gene TRBV9; no firm D call. Trimming took 1 base from V and 0 from J, leaving 17 bases between them. There are 18 residues in the CDR3. Germline V gene sequence: CDR1 SGDLS, CDR2 YYNGEE. As DNA, the CDR3 is TGTGCCAGCAGCGTAACCCCCGTTGGCGGCACCTCCTACAATGAGCAGTTCTTC. Residues: CASSVTPVGGTSYNEQFF. Filled out from reference TRBV9 and TRBJ2-1, the complete variable domain reads DSGVTQTPKHLITATGQRVTLRCSPRSGDLSVYWYQQSLDQGLQFLIQYYNGEERAKGNILERFSAQQFPDLHSELNLSSLELGDSALYFCASSVTPVGGTSYNEQFFGPGTRLTVL.

This clonotype was counted between two and nine times. One junction end does not reproduce the germline sequence, and a read error may be involved. The rearrangement links TRBV6-6 to TRBJ2-1; D is possibly TRBD2 (7 bases). Germline loops: CDR1 MNHNY, CDR2 SVGAGI (reference sequence). The CDR3 loop spans 15 amino acids. CDR3 coding DNA: TGTGCCAGCAGCCCCTTCCCGGGGGGCCTAGATGAGCAGTTCTTT. Translating gives CASSPFPGGLDEQFF.

This clonotype is categorized as large (0.1 to 1%). CDR3 sequence: CASSLAMPEQFF. Written as DNA, the CDR3 is TGTGCCAGCAGCTTAGCGATGCCAGAGCAGTTCTTC. The rearrangement uses TRBV7-9 and TRBJ2-1; D gene uncertain. CDR3 length equals 12 residues. Looked up from germline, CDR1 is SEHNR and CDR2 is FQNEAQ (reference sequence). Trimming cost V 0 bases and J 10 bases, with 7 bases left between them.

This clonotype occurred a few times. The chain employs TRBV28 and TRBJ2-2; D is undetermined. V lost 3 bases to trimming and J lost 4 bases, with 3 bases between them. Germline V gene data show CDR1 as MDHEN and CDR2 as SYDVKM. CDR3 length: 12 residues. The CDR3 here is CASSFPTGELFF. In nucleotides, the CDR3 is TGTGCCAGCAGTTTCCCCACCGGGGAGCTGTTTTTT.

This clonotype was observed a single time. This could be a read error, since a much larger clone is one nucleotide away. The DNA of the CDR3 is TGTGCCGGCAGCAAGACAGGGTTTGAGGACTATGGCTACACCTTC. Protein sequence: CAGSKTGFEDYGYTF. The chain is built from TRBV7-9 and TRBJ1-2, with TRBD1 matching 7 bases. The CDR3 loop spans 15 amino acids. Germline CDR1 SEHNR, CDR2 FQNEAQ (reference sequence).

A note on this clonotype: The junction does not match germline at one end; this may be a read error. The chain carries TRBV5-8 and TRBJ2-7; D is uncertain. This CDR3 spans 13 amino acids. Germline V gene lookup returns CDR1 SGHTS and CDR2 YDEGEE. CDR3 residues: CASCFMGYYEQYF. The DNA for the CDR3 is TGCGCCAGCTGCTTTATGGGGTATTACGAGCAGTACTTC.

By share, this clonotype counts as large. The chain has TRBV9 and TRBJ2-1, with a tentative D call TRBD2 (6 bases). Per germline, CDR1 SGDLS and CDR2 YYNGEE. Deletions cut 0 bases from V and 1 base from J, with 8 bases between. This CDR3 comprises 15 residues. CDR3 residues: CASSVVGTSYNEQFF. CDR3 DNA: TGTGCCAGCAGCGTAGTGGGGACTTCCTACAATGAGCAGTTCTTC.

This clonotype was observed once. A much larger clone lies one base from this, so it may be a read error. The J gene is TRBJ2-7, the V gene TRBV19; 7 nucleotides match TRBD1. CDR3 length: 20 amino acids. Germline V gives CDR1 LNHDA, CDR2 SQIVND (reference sequence). The CDR3 loop is CASSTELYHSGTESSYEQHF. CDR3 DNA: TGTGCCAGTAGTACCGAACTGTACCATTCCGGGACAGAGAGCTCCTACGAGCAGCACTTC.

This clonotype qualifies as large. V usage is TRBV9 and J usage is TRBJ2-7; 8 bases agree with TRBD2. Trimming removed 2 bases from V and 3 bases from J; junction bases left unmatched: 7. Looked up from germline, CDR1 is SGDLS and CDR2 is YYNGEE. The CDR3 has 15 residues. The CDR3 nucleotides are TGTGCCAGCAGCGTCGGACTAGCAACGGGCTACGAGCAGTACTTC. Translated, it gives CASSVGLATGYEQYF. Full variable domain (rest looked up from reference TRBV9 and TRBJ2-7): DSGVTQTPKHLITATGQRVTLRCSPRSGDLSVYWYQQSLDQGLQFLIQYYNGEERAKGNILERFSAQQFPDLHSELNLSSLELGDSALYFCASSVGLATGYEQYFGPGTRLTVT.

By its share, this clonotype is large. V and J are TRBV21-1 and TRBJ2-1; the table's D call of TRBD1 was not tested on the DNA. TRBV21-1 has pseudogene status. The CDR3 is made up of 15 amino acids. This CDR3 is CASSNKQGARDEQFF. CDR3 nucleotides: TGTGCCAGCAGCAATAAACAGGGGGCGCGTGATGAGCAGTTCTTC.

By share, this clonotype counts as large. The chain carries TRBV6-6 and TRBJ2-1; possible D gene TRBD2, 7 bases. The CDR3 has 15 residues. Trimming removed 6 bases from V and 7 bases from J, with 19 bases in between. Per the germline V gene, CDR1 is MNHNY and CDR2 is SVGAGI (reference sequence). CDR3 sequence: CASSPFPGGLNEQFF. The CDR3 DNA reads as TGTGCCAGCAGCCCCTTCCCGGGGGGCCTAAATGAGCAGTTCTTC.

This clonotype is labeled as large. CDR3 residues: CATSDVGRAYGYTF. DNA of the CDR3: TGTGCCACCAGTGATGTCGGCAGGGCCTATGGCTACACCTTC. The V gene is TRBV24-1, the J gene TRBJ1-2, with D perhaps matching TRBD1 (5 bases). CDR1 is KGHDR, CDR2 SFDVKD, per germline. The CDR3 extends over 14 amino acids. V lost 3 bases, J lost 4 bases, and 11 bases lay in between.

This clonotype is categorized as large. This chain links TRBV12-3 or TRBV12-4 with TRBJ2-1, with 10 bases that match TRBD2. V lost 7 bases, J lost 4 bases, and 7 bases stayed unmatched. The CDR3 is made up of 15 amino acids. For the CDR3, the DNA is TGTGCCAGCACCTCCCTAGCGGGAGTTTACAATGAGCAGTTCTTC. This sequence encodes CASTSLAGVYNEQFF.

By sample fraction, this clonotype is large. V usage is TRBV2 and J usage is TRBJ2-1; no firm D call. Trimming took 2 bases from V and 6 from J, leaving 5 bases between them. CDR3 length: 12 residues. CDR1 and CDR2 from the germline V gene are SNHLY and FYNNEI. CDR3 nucleotides: TGTGCCAGCAGTGAACCCCGCAATGAGCAGTTCTTC. Its translation: CASSEPRNEQFF. The variable domain in full, with the rest retrieved from reference TRBV2 and TRBJ2-1, is EPEVTQTPSHQVTQMGQEVILRCVPISNHLYFYWYRQILGQKVEFLVSFYNNEISEKSEIFDDQFSVERPDGSNFTLKIRSTKLEDSAMYFCASSEPRNEQFFGPGTRLTVL.

This clonotype is hyperexpanded (1% or more) within its sample. This chain joins TRBV27 and TRBJ2-1, with no clear D. The germline V gene has CDR1 MNHEY and CDR2 SMNVEV (reference sequence). The CDR3 runs 14 residues. V lost 7 bases and J 3 bases, leaving 13 bases between the germline ends. CDR3: CASMQYGFYNEQFF. CDR3 nucleotide sequence: TGTGCCAGCATGCAGTACGGCTTCTACAATGAGCAGTTCTTC.

In its sample, this clonotype ranks as large. CDR3 sequence: CASSPGLGVGNEQFF. The CDR3 nucleotides read TGTGCCAGCAGCCCCGGATTAGGGGTGGGCAATGAGCAGTTCTTC. The chain carries TRBV6-6 and TRBJ2-1; possible D gene TRBD1, 5 bases. Trimming pared 6 bases from V and 6 bases from J, leaving 18 bases between. From germline, CDR1 is MNHNY and CDR2 SVGAGI (reference sequence). The CDR3 extends over 15 amino acids.